This TCR beta chain comes out of a study of blood T cell repertoires in COVID-19. The overall study: T cells, B-cell-depleted T cells, or PBMCs provided the cDNA or gDNA that served as material.

The CDR3 contains 16 residues. Trimming stripped 4 bases from V and 2 bases from J, with 15 bases between. Germline CDR1 and CDR2: LNHDA and SQIVND (reference sequence). As handled by the study authors: Reference gene primer amplification in the assay estimated nucleated cell counts. TCRdb keeps only in-frame clones here, not all; method: immunoSEQ multiplex PCR. V and J calls plus clone size are reproduced from that table; the DNA served to infer D and trimming. The sample has about 150,000 clones, 87% seen once. Cohorts were based on clinical histories the participants reported. Among Cohort 3 donors, those recovered had two negative PCRs, clearance, or symptom resolution.

Sequences were obtained from PBMCs or T cells enriched from blood (not recorded which). The chain is built from TRBV19 and TRBJ1-5, with D perhaps matching TRBD1 (5 bases). The receptor was isolated from a woman aged 45 to 65 who had recovered from COVID-19. CDR3 in DNA: TGTGCCAGTAGTACCCAGGGACTTTTGCGCAATCAGCCCCAGCATTTT. Protein: CASSTQGLLRNQPQHF.